The 8 T cell receptor beta chains below all came from one sample that was sequenced in a study of molecular identifiers for immune sequencing clone quantification. TCRdb independently ran MiXCR on the PCR reads; one entry per CDR3 protein. The sample lists over 35,000 distinct CDR3 sequences; 24% were seen once. The sequencing sample was made of naive CD8+ T cells from blood, with Jurkat cell RNA spiked in. Indicated subset: FACS-sorted CD8+CD4-CCR7+CD45RA+ naive T cells. The receptors stem from a human donor in good health. Some libraries in this study had Jurkat cell RNA spiked in.

This clonotype was detected many times. The chain recombines TRBV29-1 with TRBJ1-1; D gene ambiguous. Trimming removed 1 base at V and 3 bases at J, with 12 bases between. The CDR3 has 14 residues. The V gene's germline CDR1 is SQVTM and CDR2 ANQGSEA. The DNA of the CDR3 is TGCAGCGTTGAAGGCGGGGAATCCTACACTGAAGCTTTCTTT. Encoded protein: CSVEGGESYTEAFF.

The sample holds a few counts of this clonotype. J is TRBJ1-4 and V is TRBV9; 7 bases align to TRBD1. The CDR3 consists of 16 residues. J gave up 7 bases and V 0 bases, and 9 bases lay outside the gene matches. The germline V gene encodes CDR1 SGDLS and CDR2 YYNGEE. This chain's CDR3 is CASSVGTGQPLEKLFF. The CDR3 bases are TGTGCCAGCAGCGTAGGGACAGGTCAGCCCCTTGAAAAACTGTTTTTT.

This clonotype was found many times. V gene TRBV13 combines with J gene TRBJ2-7; D gene uncertain. Germline lookup yields CDR1 PRHDT and CDR2 FYEKMQ (reference sequence). Between the trimmed V and J ends, which lost 5 bases and 6 bases, there was a span of 23 bases. The CDR3 totals 16 residues. The CDR3 DNA sequence: TGTGCCAGCAGCAAATCCCGGGTGGCCGACGGATCCGAGCAGTACTTC. This translates into CASSKSRVADGSEQYF.

This clonotype has at least ten counts. The rearrangement uses TRBV20-1 and TRBJ1-2; 8 bases line up with TRBD1. The CDR3 spans 15 residues. V shed 0 bases, J shed 8 bases, and the junction held 11 bases outside the gene matches. Germline CDR1 reads DFQATT; CDR2 reads SNEGSKA (reference sequence). CDR3 loop: CSARDIDRGAWGYTF. The CDR3 DNA sequence: TGCAGTGCTAGAGATATAGACAGGGGAGCTTGGGGCTACACCTTC.

The sample holds one count of this clonotype. One junction end does not reproduce the germline sequence, and a read error may be involved. The chain joins TRBV20-1 to TRBJ1-5; D remains unclear. Germline V lookup: CDR1 DFQATT, CDR2 SNEGSKA (reference sequence). The CDR3 runs to 14 residues. The CDR3 DNA reads as TGCGGTGCTAGAGGCCTTTATAGCAATCAGCCCCAGCATTTT. Translating gives CGARGLYSNQPQHF.

This clonotype was observed once. Compared with germline, one end of the junction differs, possibly owing to a read error. The chain links TRBV20-1 to TRBJ2-3; 10 bases align to TRBD2. Looked up from germline, CDR1 is DFQATT and CDR2 is SNEGSKA (reference sequence). The length of the CDR3 is 15 residues. The CDR3 protein is CSAWTSGGATATQYF. The CDR3 DNA follows: TGCAGTGCCTGGACTAGCGGAGGGGCCACAGCTACGCAGTATTTT.

This clonotype was picked up many times. The J gene is TRBJ2-7, the V gene TRBV4-3; 11 positions agree with TRBD1. Germline CDR1 LGHNA, CDR2 YSLEER. Trimming removed 4 bases from V and 4 bases from J; junction bases left unmatched: 3. The CDR3 is 14 residues long. The CDR3 coding sequence is TGCGCCAGCAGCCTGGACAGGGGGCAGTACGAGCAGTACTTC. Its translation: CASSLDRGQYEQYF.

This clonotype was counted between two and nine times. Being one base from a much bigger clone, this may be a read error. The chain recombines TRBV6-2 or TRBV6-3 with TRBJ1-2; no clear D. Germline V gene lookup returns CDR1 MNHEY and CDR2 SVGEGT. This CDR3 is 13 amino acids long. The CDR3 loop reads CTSSYVQYYGYTF. CDR3 coding DNA: TGTACCAGCAGTTACGTACAGTACTATGGCTACACCTTC.